This passage covers 10 T cell receptor beta chains from one sample sequenced in a study of blood T cell repertoires in COVID-19. This table comes from immunoSEQ multiplex PCR, and its TCRdb copy is limited to in-frame clones, with some not included. Counted here are around 340,000 clones, about 86% occurring once; the ten biggest clones make up around 4.4%. The material sequenced was PBMCs or T cells enriched from blood (not recorded which). These receptors came from a woman in her thirties or forties with acute COVID-19.

This rearrangement joins TRBV11-3 to TRBJ2-2, with no clear D. Trimming pared 5 bases from V and 4 bases from J, leaving 5 bases between. Germline CDR1 is SGHNT and CDR2 is YENEEA. The CDR3 is 12 amino acids. CDR3 protein: CASSVGTGELFF. CDR3 nucleotides: TGTGCCAGCAGCGTCGGCACCGGGGAGCTGTTTTTT.

The chain uses TRBV5-1 and TRBJ1-1, with 9 bases fitting TRBD1. The CDR3 has 14 residues. V was pared by 4 bases and J by 10 bases, with 11 bases of the junction left unmatched. CDR1 is SGHRS and CDR2 is YFSETQ in the germline V gene. Here the CDR3 DNA reads TGCGCCAGCAGCCCCGGACAGGGGCCCCTGATAGCTTTCTTT. It yields the protein CASSPGQGPLIAFF.

This chain joins TRBV27 and TRBJ1-2; TRBD1 agrees at 7 bases. Germline V gene data show CDR1 as MNHEY and CDR2 as SMNVEV (reference sequence). This CDR3 is 13 amino acids long. V was clipped by 6 bases and J by 8 bases; unmatched bases: 9. The CDR3 coding sequence is TGTGCCAGCAGCGCGACAGGGTTGAAGGGCTACACCTTC. Translated: CASSATGLKGYTF.

V is TRBV29-1 and J is TRBJ2-3, with 7 bases lining up with TRBD1. V dropped 0 bases and J dropped 1; count of bases not matched to a gene: 10. CDR1 and CDR2 (germline): SQVTM, ANQGSEA. The CDR3 is 17 amino acids. The CDR3 DNA is TGCAGCGTTGAAGATCATGAGGGGGCCACCCGCACAGATACGCAGTATTTT. Encoded protein: CSVEDHEGATRTDTQYF.

The chain is built from TRBV29-1 and TRBJ2-7; TRBD2 might be the D (5 bases). CDR1 and CDR2 (germline): SQVTM, ANQGSEA. V was trimmed by 7 bases and J by 1 base, leaving 11 bases between them. This CDR3 comprises 12 residues. DNA for the CDR3: TGCAGCGCTGCCGGCGGGTCCTACGAGCAGTACTTC. The encoded protein is CSAAGGSYEQYF.

The chain is built from TRBV9 and TRBJ1-2; D not resolved. The CDR3 covers 15 residues. Germline V CDR1 and CDR2: SGDLS, YYNGEE. The V gene lost 0 bases and the J gene lost 1 base, with 10 bases spanning the gap. The CDR3 DNA is TGTGCCAGCAGCGTAGCTCCAGAAGTTAACTATGGCTACACCTTC. This sequence encodes CASSVAPEVNYGYTF.

The rearrangement uses TRBV6-1 and TRBJ2-1; a weak D match, TRBD1 (6 bases). V was trimmed by 2 bases and J by 8 bases, leaving 10 bases between them. The CDR3 is 13 amino acids. Germline V gives CDR1 MNHNS, CDR2 SASEGT. The CDR3 here is CASSENRDYEQFF. Written as DNA, the CDR3 is TGTGCCAGCAGTGAAAACAGGGATTATGAGCAGTTCTTC.

The V call is TRBV7-9, the J call TRBJ1-1, with D perhaps matching TRBD1 (5 bases). The germline V and J ends were trimmed by 1 base and 5 bases, with 14 bases remaining between them. From germline, CDR1 is SEHNR and CDR2 FQNEAQ (reference sequence). CDR3 length equals 15 residues. CDR3 sequence (DNA): TGTGCCAGCAGCTTAGAAGCGGGACGTTGGACTGAAGCTTTCTTT. It translates to CASSLEAGRWTEAFF.

The chain combines TRBV19 with TRBJ1-3; TRBD1 agrees at 7 bases. The J segment lost 0 bases and the V segment lost 4 bases, leaving 15 bases of the junction unmatched. CDR3 length equals 19 residues. Germline assignment: CDR1 LNHDA and CDR2 SQIVND (reference sequence). The DNA of the CDR3 is TGTGCCAGTAGTACACGAAGGGACAGCTCGACCGCCTCTGGAAACACCATATATTTT. Translation gives CASSTRRDSSTASGNTIYF. The full variable domain, its missing parts supplied by reference TRBV19 and TRBJ1-3, is DGGITQSPKYLFRKEGQNVTLSCEQNLNHDAMYWYRQDPGQGLRLIYYSQIVNDFQKGDIAEGYSVSREKKESFPLTVTSAQKNPTAFYLCASSTRRDSSTASGNTIYFGEGSWLTVV.

The chain has TRBV5-1 and TRBJ1-1, with D hard to call. V was cut by 0 bases and J by 6 bases, with 18 bases left in between. The CDR3 length is 16 residues. Germline values: CDR1 SGHRS, CDR2 YFSETQ. CDR3: CASSLGVGPSLAEAFF. CDR3 DNA sequence: TGCGCCAGCAGCTTGGGCGTTGGGCCCTCACTGGCTGAAGCTTTCTTT.